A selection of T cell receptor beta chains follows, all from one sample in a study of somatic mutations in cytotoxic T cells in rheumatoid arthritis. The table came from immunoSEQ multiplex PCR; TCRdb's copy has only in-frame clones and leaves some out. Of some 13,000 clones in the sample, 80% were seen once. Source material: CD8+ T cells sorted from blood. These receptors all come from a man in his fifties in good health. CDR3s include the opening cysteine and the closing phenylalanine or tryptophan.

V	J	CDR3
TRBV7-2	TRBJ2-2	CASSRLAGVDTGELFF
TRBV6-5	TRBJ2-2	CATKPGLGTGELFF
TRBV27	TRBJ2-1	CASSSLLFMPYNEQFF
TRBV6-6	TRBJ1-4	CASSYSRPGANEKLFF
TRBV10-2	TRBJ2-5	CASSDLESVQETQYF
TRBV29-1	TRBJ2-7	CSVEGRSLPYEQYF
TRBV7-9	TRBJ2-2	CASSLIRGMNTGELFF
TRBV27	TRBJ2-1	CASSWTSGGGHEQFF
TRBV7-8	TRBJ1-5	CASSRTGSNQPQHF
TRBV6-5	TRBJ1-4	CATRAESEKLFF
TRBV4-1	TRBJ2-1	CASSQDRAGGLNEQFF
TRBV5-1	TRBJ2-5	CASSLDHSGGAETQYF
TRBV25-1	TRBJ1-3	CASYSGNTIYF
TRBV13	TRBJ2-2	CASSLRLAGNTGELFF
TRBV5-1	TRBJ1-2	CASSLDQQGTLGGYTF
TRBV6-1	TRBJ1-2	CASSEPIVQTF
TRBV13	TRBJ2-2	CASSSSGREISYTGELFF
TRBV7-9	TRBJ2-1	CASSFSHRGLDEQFF
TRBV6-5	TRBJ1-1	CASGRLEGTEAFF
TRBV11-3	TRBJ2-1	CASSLSLGLAGGEQFF
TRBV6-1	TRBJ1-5	CASSEADYRGNQPQHF
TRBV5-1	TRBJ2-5	CASSGGLSSVGSETQYF
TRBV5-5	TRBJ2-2	CASSSDMGPNTGELFF
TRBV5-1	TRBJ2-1	CASSLGRMSSYNEQFF
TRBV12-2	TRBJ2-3	CASRFGVCRGGTGRGVATDTQYF
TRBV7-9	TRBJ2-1	CASSRQAGGEQFF
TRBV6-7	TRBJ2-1	CASSSTGNRVTEQFF
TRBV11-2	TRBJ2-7	CASSLGQDYYYEQYF
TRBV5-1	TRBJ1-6	CASSLAGGYSPLHF
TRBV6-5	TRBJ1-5	CASSATGGKNQPQHF
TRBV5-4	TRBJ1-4	CASSLEQGAVLFF
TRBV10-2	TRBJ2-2	CASSEASITGELFF
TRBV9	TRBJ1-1	CASSPWTDYTEAFF
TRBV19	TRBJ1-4	CASSIYGQRSYNEKLFF
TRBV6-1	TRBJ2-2	CASSEPTGERNTGELFF
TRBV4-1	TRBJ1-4	CASSHRGTAATNEKLFF
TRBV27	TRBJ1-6	CASSLTGMWSPLHF
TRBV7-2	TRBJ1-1	CASSPAGNTEAFF
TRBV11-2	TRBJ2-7	CASSLLQGSEQYF
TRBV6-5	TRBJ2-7	CASSYGVGGNEQYF
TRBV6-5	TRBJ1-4	CASSHRGVRNEKLFF
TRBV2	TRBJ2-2	CASSDPGVVASNTGELFF
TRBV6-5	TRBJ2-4	CASSPAGQTKNIQYF
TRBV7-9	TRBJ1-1	CASSLGVRTEAFF
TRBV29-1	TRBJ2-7	CSVTKGVIEQYF
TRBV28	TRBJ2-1	CASSLSFGPPRVFEQFF
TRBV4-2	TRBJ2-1	CASKSGANEQFF
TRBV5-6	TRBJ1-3	CASILGGGSGNTIYF
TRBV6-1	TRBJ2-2	CATSGLGGGELFF
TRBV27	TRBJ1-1	CASSLTGKGNTEAFF
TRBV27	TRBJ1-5	CASSLSGVQPQHF
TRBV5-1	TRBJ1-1	CASSLEGANTEAFF